This passage covers 21 T cell receptor beta chains from one sample sequenced in a study of cytomegalovirus exposure and HLA in healthy donors. The assay was immunoSEQ multiplex PCR, and TCRdb's table has in-frame clones only and misses some. This table has about 140,000 clones, about 80% appearing once. Material for sequencing was PBMCs. Source of these receptors: a man aged 30 to 39 in good health and CMV-seropositive.

The genes are TRBV4-1 and TRBJ1-2, with D tentatively TRBD1 (5 bases). The CDR3 loop spans 15 amino acids. Germline-derived CDR1 and CDR2 are MGHRA and YSYEKL. V was shortened by 3 bases and J by 3 bases, with 14 bases between the two germline ends. In DNA form, the CDR3 reads TGCGCCAGCAGCCACACCCTCAGGGTGGACTATGGCTACACCTTC. This gives the protein CASSHTLRVDYGYTF.

This chain uses TRBV11-2 with TRBJ2-1; TRBD2 aligns across 15 bases. J lost 1 base, V lost 5 bases, and 6 bases had no gene match. The germline gives CDR1 SGHAT, CDR2 FQNNGV. The CDR3 runs 18 residues. The DNA of the CDR3 is TGTGCCAGCAGCAACGGACTAGCGGGAGGGGGATCCTACAATGAGCAGTTCTTC. Translation gives CASSNGLAGGGSYNEQFF.

The chain joins TRBV7-3 to TRBJ2-3, with 7 bases that match TRBD2. Looked up from germline, CDR1 is SGHTA and CDR2 is FQGTGA. The CDR3 loop spans 15 amino acids. Trimming removed 3 bases from V and 1 base from J; junction bases left unmatched: 4. CDR3 residues: CASSFIAGRTDTQYF. The CDR3 region has the DNA TGTGCCAGCAGCTTCATAGCGGGCCGCACAGATACGCAGTATTTT.

The chain has TRBV15 and TRBJ1-1, with TRBD1 as a possible D gene (5 bases). Germline V gives CDR1 LNHNV, CDR2 YYDKDF (reference sequence). The V end was cut by 1 base, the J end by 0 bases, with 9 bases between. The CDR3 extends over 15 amino acids. This CDR3 is CATSRVRGVNTEAFF. For the CDR3, the DNA is TGTGCCACCAGCAGAGTAAGGGGCGTGAACACTGAAGCTTTCTTT. Drawing the rest from reference TRBV15 and TRBJ1-1, the complete variable domain is DAMVIQNPRYQVTQFGKPVTLSCSQTLNHNVMYWYQQKSSQAPKLLFHYYDKDFNNEADTPDNFQSRRPNTSFCFLDIRSPGLGDTAMYLCATSRVRGVNTEAFFGQGTRLTVV.

The V call is TRBV19, the J call TRBJ2-7; D ambiguous. The germline gives CDR1 LNHDA, CDR2 SQIVND (reference sequence). This CDR3 comprises 11 residues. Trimming took 5 bases from V and 5 from J, leaving 7 bases between them. DNA of the CDR3: TGTGCCAGTAGTTCTGGGCACGAGCAGTACTTC. Residues: CASSSGHEQYF.

There are many counts of this clone. This chain connects TRBV11-2 to TRBJ2-7, with D hard to call. CDR3 length: 12 amino acids. Looked up from germline, CDR1 is SGHAT and CDR2 is FQNNGV. Trimming left V 1 base short and J 5 bases short, with 6 bases between. The CDR3 sequence is CASSLGRDEQYF. The CDR3 DNA reads TGTGCCAGCAGCTTAGGTCGGGACGAGCAGTACTTC.

The chain couples TRBV5-1 to TRBJ1-1; D is possibly TRBD1 (5 bases). In germline, CDR1 is SGHRS, CDR2 YFSETQ. The CDR3 loop spans 16 amino acids. Trimming left V 0 bases short and J 4 bases short, with 16 bases between. The CDR3 DNA is TGCGCCAGCAGCTTGGACGGGCGCCAGGGAGGCACTGAAGCTTTCTTT. Encoded protein: CASSLDGRQGGTEAFF.

The J gene is TRBJ1-2, the V gene TRBV18; 7 bases line up with TRBD1. Per the germline V gene, CDR1 is KGHSH and CDR2 is LQKENI. This CDR3 spans 14 amino acids. J was trimmed by 7 bases and V by 4 bases; bases with no gene match: 9. The CDR3 region has the DNA TGTGCCAGCTCACTCCCAGGGGGTGGCTCTGGCTACACCTTC. The encoded protein is CASSLPGGGSGYTF.

The DNA of the CDR3 is TGTGCCAGCAGCGCCGGACTAGCGGAGTCCTACGAGCAGTACTTC. It translates to CASSAGLAESYEQYF. V usage is TRBV9 and J usage is TRBJ2-7, with 10 bases that match TRBD2. V was clipped by 3 bases and J by 1 base; unmatched bases: 4. The germline CDR1 and CDR2 sequences are SGDLS and YYNGEE. The CDR3 consists of 15 residues.

V usage is TRBV21-1 and J usage is TRBJ2-7; the table's D call, TRBD2, was not checked against the DNA. TRBV21-1 is shown as a pseudogene. This CDR3 has 15 amino acids. The DNA of the CDR3 is TGTGCCAGCAGCAAAGGGGAGGGAGCCTTCTACGAGCAGTACTTC. This encodes CASSKGEGAFYEQYF.

The V gene is TRBV29-1, the J gene TRBJ2-1; D is uncertain. Germline V gene data show CDR1 as SQVTM and CDR2 as ANQGSEA. V was clipped by 3 bases and J by 5 bases, with 11 bases between them. CDR3 length: 13 residues. The CDR3 sequence is CSVDRLSNNEQFF. In nucleotides, the CDR3 is TGCAGCGTTGACAGGCTCTCTAACAATGAGCAGTTCTTC.

The rearrangement uses TRBV4-3 and TRBJ1-4; D remains unclear. The germline gives CDR1 LGHNA, CDR2 YSLEER. The V gene lost 4 bases and the J gene lost 0 bases, with 15 bases spanning the gap. This CDR3 spans 17 amino acids. CDR3 DNA: TGCGCCAGCAGCCCTAGCCCGTCCGGGGCAACTAATGAAAAACTGTTTTTT. Translation: CASSPSPSGATNEKLFF.

The chain recombines TRBV5-4 with TRBJ2-1; a possible D gene is TRBD2 (5 bases). CDR3 length equals 15 residues. V lost 10 bases to trimming and J lost 2 bases, with 19 bases between them. Germline-derived CDR1 and CDR2 are SGHNT and YYREEE (reference sequence). Written as DNA, the CDR3 is TGTGCCCCAGGTCCCGGGGATTTTGCCTACAATGAGCAGTTCTTC. This codes for CAPGPGDFAYNEQFF.

The chain recombines TRBV7-3 with TRBJ2-1; 10 nucleotides match TRBD1. The germline V gene has CDR1 SGHTA and CDR2 FQGTGA. The CDR3 has 14 amino acids. J lost 6 bases, V lost 5 bases, and 4 bases had no gene match. The CDR3: CASSKTGGGNEQFF. DNA of the CDR3: TGTGCCAGCAGCAAGACAGGGGGCGGCAATGAGCAGTTCTTC.

The chain combines TRBV14 with TRBJ1-6; D not resolved. The germline V gene has CDR1 SGHDN and CDR2 FVKESK. CDR3 length: 13 residues. The V and J ends lost 0 bases and 9 bases respectively, with 6 bases between them. CDR3 loop: CASSQDPGSPLHF. In DNA form, the CDR3 reads TGTGCCAGCAGCCAAGATCCGGGTTCACCCCTCCACTTT.

J is TRBJ2-1 and V is TRBV7-2; 11 nucleotides line up with TRBD2. The V and J ends lost 10 bases and 7 bases, in that order; junction bases with no gene match: 9. Germline loops: CDR1 SGHTA, CDR2 FQGNSA. The CDR3 extends over 14 amino acids. The CDR3 loop reads CATELAGGPNEQFF. The CDR3 DNA is TGTGCCACGGAGTTAGCGGGGGGGCCGAATGAGCAGTTCTTC.

The chain joins TRBV19 to TRBJ1-1; TRBD1 matches at 7 bases. This CDR3 has 17 amino acids. V shed 4 bases and J 0 bases; nucleotides not matched to a gene: 11. CDR1 LNHDA and CDR2 SQIVND come from the germline V gene (reference sequence). CDR3 DNA: TGTGCCAGTAGTAGAGACACAGGGACAGAGATGAACACTGAAGCTTTCTTT. This sequence encodes CASSRDTGTEMNTEAFF.

The CDR3 reads CASRVHGNSNQPQHF. The CDR3 DNA sequence: TGTGCCAGCAGGGTCCACGGGAATAGCAATCAGCCCCAGCATTTT. J is TRBJ1-5 and V is TRBV6-6; D gene ambiguous. Germline assignment: CDR1 MNHNY and CDR2 SVGAGI (reference sequence). The CDR3 length is 15 residues. V was shortened by 6 bases and J by 0 bases, with 12 bases between the two germline ends.

J is TRBJ2-7 and V is TRBV11-3; 9 nucleotides match TRBD2. From germline, CDR1 is SGHNT and CDR2 YENEEA. CDR3 size: 18 residues. The junction had 10 bases not matched to a gene; V was cut back by 1 base and J by 0 bases. CDR3: CASSLGERGAPDSYEQYF. The CDR3 DNA follows: TGTGCCAGCAGCTTAGGTGAGCGGGGGGCTCCCGACTCCTACGAGCAGTACTTC.

CDR3 in DNA: TGTGCCAGCATCCCCAAAATGAACACTGAAGCTTTCTTT. This gives the protein CASIPKMNTEAFF. The chain is built from TRBV11-2 and TRBJ1-1; D ambiguous. CDR1 SGHAT and CDR2 FQNNGV come from the germline V gene. With 7 bases removed from V and 0 bases from J, the gap between germline ends came to 9 bases. The CDR3 loop spans 13 amino acids.

The chain couples TRBV7-2 to TRBJ2-1; tentative D call: TRBD2 (5 bases). The CDR3 loop spans 13 amino acids. Trimming took 3 bases from V and 9 from J, leaving 12 bases between them. Germline V CDR1 and CDR2: SGHTA, FQGNSA. Written as DNA, the CDR3 is TGTGCCAGCAGCTTTCGACGGGGAGTTGAGCAGTTCTTC. Its translation: CASSFRRGVEQFF.